This is a list of T cell receptor beta chains from one sample in a study of a mutant IDH1 vaccine in newly diagnosed glioma. These receptors have no identified antigens. Only in-frame clones appear in the TCRdb table, and some are missing; sequencing was by immunoSEQ multiplex PCR. This table holds about 66,000 clones, less than 85% found once. This specimen consisted of PBMCs, obtained from a glioma patient whose treatment included an IDH1 peptide vaccine. The origin of the receptors is a man aged 25-40 years with glioma. CDR3s include the opening cysteine and the closing phenylalanine or tryptophan. The D gene is left open where the match is weak. Where a row states a size, it is once, few, many or the class of an expanded clone; other rows omit it.

abundance	d_gene	v_gene	j_gene	CDR3aa	CDR3nt
NA	NA	TRBV12-2	TRBJ2-7	CASRLRRGTLSYEQYF	TGTGCAAGTCGCTTAAGACGCGGGACCCTTTCCTACGAGCAGTACTTC
NA	TRBD1	TRBV6-1	TRBJ1-5	CASSLFGRGHQPQHF	TGTGCCAGCAGTTTATTCGGCAGGGGGCATCAGCCCCAGCATTTT
NA	NA	TRBV18	TRBJ2-2	CASSPNWSRNTGELFF	TGTGCCAGCTCACCAAACTGGTCGAGGAACACCGGGGAGCTGTTTTTT
NA	NA	TRBV7-7	TRBJ2-2	CASSLSATGELFF	TGTGCCAGCAGCTTATCCGCTACCGGGGAGCTGTTTTTT
NA	TRBD2	TRBV9	TRBJ2-3	CASSPRTSARTDTQYF	TGTGCCAGCAGCCCCAGGACTAGCGCCCGCACAGATACGCAGTATTTT
NA	TRBD2	TRBV28	TRBJ2-7	CASRSIAGVYEQYF	TGTGCCAGCCGCTCGATAGCGGGCGTCTACGAGCAGTACTTC
NA	TRBD2	TRBV29-1	TRBJ2-3	CSVALTSGRTDTQYF	TGCAGCGTGGCCCTCACTAGCGGGAGGACAGATACGCAGTATTTT
NA	TRBD1	TRBV20-1	TRBJ1-1	CRATGGTEAFF	TGCAGAGCGACAGGGGGCACTGAAGCTTTCTTT
NA	NA	TRBV7-2	TRBJ2-5	CASSLGQVETQYF	TGTGCCAGCAGCTTAGGACAGGTAGAGACCCAGTACTTC
NA	NA	TRBV6-6	TRBJ2-5	CASSYFDLRETQYF	TGTGCCAGCAGTTACTTCGATTTGAGAGAGACCCAGTACTTC
few	NA	TRBV18	TRBJ1-1	CASSRQSLNTEAFF	TGTGCCAGCTCTCGACAGAGCCTGAACACTGAAGCTTTCTTT
NA	TRBD2	TRBV7-9	TRBJ2-3	CASSLGTSGDTQYF	TGTGCCAGCAGCTTAGGGACTAGCGGAGATACGCAGTATTTT
NA	NA	TRBV27	TRBJ1-3	CASSRTVSGNTIYF	TGTGCCAGCAGTCGGACAGTCTCTGGAAACACCATATATTTT
NA	TRBD1	TRBV19	TRBJ1-2	CASSIAGQDVGYTF	TGTGCCAGTAGTATAGCCGGACAGGATGTTGGCTACACCTTC
few	TRBD2	TRBV6-1	TRBJ2-6	CASSEWGGAGANVLTF	TGTGCCAGCAGTGAATGGGGGGGAGCGGGGGCCAACGTCCTGACTTTC
once	TRBD1	TRBV10-1	TRBJ2-5	CASSDGTGDDQETQYF	TGCGCCAGCAGTGACGGGACAGGGGATGACCAAGAGACCCAGTACTTC
few	TRBD1	TRBV28	TRBJ1-4	CASTLGTGVKLFF	TGTGCCAGCACTCTAGGGACAGGGGTAAAACTGTTTTTT
NA	NA	TRBV5-1	TRBJ2-3	CASSSGQDSHSTDTQYF	TGCGCCAGCAGCTCAGGGCAGGACAGCCATAGCACAGATACGCAGTATTTT
NA	NA	TRBV2	TRBJ1-2	CASRETLTHGGYTF	TGTGCCAGCAGGGAGACACTAACTCATGGGGGCTACACCTTC
NA	TRBD1	TRBV30	TRBJ1-1	CAWTPGTGGTEAFF	TGTGCCTGGACCCCCGGGACAGGGGGCACTGAAGCTTTCTTT
NA	TRBD2	TRBV25-1	TRBJ2-5	CASSPLGGETQYF	TGTGCCAGCAGCCCTCTCGGGGGGGAGACCCAGTACTTC
NA	NA	TRBV6-1	TRBJ1-5	CASGRSGWVNQPQHF	TGTGCCAGCGGACGATCAGGGTGGGTCAATCAGCCCCAGCATTTT
NA	NA	TRBV11-2	TRBJ2-4	CASSLQGNIQYF	TGTGCCAGCAGCCTACAGGGAAACATTCAGTACTTC
NA	NA	TRBV5-6	TRBJ2-2	CASSFGAHGRELFF	TGTGCCAGCAGTTTTGGGGCCCACGGCCGGGAGCTGTTTTTT
NA	NA	TRBV5-4	TRBJ1-6	CASSPRGGSSYNSPLHF	TGTGCCAGCAGCCCACGAGGGGGGAGCTCCTATAATTCACCCCTCCACTTT
NA	NA	TRBV6-6	TRBJ2-1	CASSPAGRYNEQFF	TGTGCCAGCAGCCCTGCGGGACGGTACAATGAGCAGTTCTTC
NA	NA	TRBV7-3	TRBJ2-3	CASSLTTTDTQYF	TGTGCCAGCAGCTTAACTACCACAGATACGCAGTATTTT